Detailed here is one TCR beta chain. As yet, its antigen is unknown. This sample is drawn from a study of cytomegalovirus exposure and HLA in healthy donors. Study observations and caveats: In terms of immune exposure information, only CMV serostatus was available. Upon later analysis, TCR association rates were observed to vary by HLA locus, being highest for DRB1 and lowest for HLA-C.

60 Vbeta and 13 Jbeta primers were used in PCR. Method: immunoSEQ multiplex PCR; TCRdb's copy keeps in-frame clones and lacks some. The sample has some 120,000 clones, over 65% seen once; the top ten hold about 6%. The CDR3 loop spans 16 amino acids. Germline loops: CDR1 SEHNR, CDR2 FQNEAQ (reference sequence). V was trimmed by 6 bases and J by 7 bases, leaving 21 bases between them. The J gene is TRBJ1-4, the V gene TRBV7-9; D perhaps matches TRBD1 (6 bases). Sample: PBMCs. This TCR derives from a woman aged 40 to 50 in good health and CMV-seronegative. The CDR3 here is CASSEIGFLGAEKLFF. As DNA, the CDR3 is TGTGCCAGCAGTGAAATAGGGTTTTTGGGGGCTGAAAAACTGTTTTTT.